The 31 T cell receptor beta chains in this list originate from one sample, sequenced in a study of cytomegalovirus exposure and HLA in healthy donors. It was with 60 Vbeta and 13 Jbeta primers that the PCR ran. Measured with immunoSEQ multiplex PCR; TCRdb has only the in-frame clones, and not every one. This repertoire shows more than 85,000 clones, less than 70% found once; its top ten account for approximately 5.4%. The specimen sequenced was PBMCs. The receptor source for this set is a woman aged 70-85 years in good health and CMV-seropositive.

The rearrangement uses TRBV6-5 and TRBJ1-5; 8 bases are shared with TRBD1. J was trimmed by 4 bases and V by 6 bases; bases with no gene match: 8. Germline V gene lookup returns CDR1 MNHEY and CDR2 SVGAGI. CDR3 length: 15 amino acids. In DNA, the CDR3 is TGTGCCAGCAGCCCACAGGGGGGGAAAAATCAGCCCCAGCATTTT. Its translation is CASSPQGGKNQPQHF.

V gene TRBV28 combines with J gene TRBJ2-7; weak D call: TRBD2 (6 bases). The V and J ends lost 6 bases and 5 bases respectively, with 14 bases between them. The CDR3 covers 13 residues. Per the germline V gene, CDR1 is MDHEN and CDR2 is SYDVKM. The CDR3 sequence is CASSFGGNNEQYF. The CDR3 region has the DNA TGTGCCAGCAGCTTTGGGGGGAACAACGAGCAGTACTTC.

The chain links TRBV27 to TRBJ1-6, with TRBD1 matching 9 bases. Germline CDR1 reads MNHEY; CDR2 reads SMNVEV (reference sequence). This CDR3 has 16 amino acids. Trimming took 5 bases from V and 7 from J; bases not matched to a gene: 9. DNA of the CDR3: TGTGCCAGCAGTCCGTGGACAGGGGAAGGAAATTCACCCCTCCACTTT. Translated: CASSPWTGEGNSPLHF.

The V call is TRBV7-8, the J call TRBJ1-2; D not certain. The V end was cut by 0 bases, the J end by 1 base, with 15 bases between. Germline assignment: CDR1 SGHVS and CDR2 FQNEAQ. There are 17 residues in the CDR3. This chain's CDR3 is CASSLATASHLNYGYTF. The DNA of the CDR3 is TGTGCCAGCAGCTTAGCTACAGCATCGCACCTTAACTATGGCTACACCTTC.

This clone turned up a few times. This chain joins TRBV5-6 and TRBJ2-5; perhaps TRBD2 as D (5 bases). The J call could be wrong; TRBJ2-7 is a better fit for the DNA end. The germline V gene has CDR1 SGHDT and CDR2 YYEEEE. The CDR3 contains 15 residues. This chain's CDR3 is CASSLVGESPYEQYF. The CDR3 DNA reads TGTGCCAGCAGCTTGGTCGGGGAATCCCCCTACGAGCAGTACTTC.

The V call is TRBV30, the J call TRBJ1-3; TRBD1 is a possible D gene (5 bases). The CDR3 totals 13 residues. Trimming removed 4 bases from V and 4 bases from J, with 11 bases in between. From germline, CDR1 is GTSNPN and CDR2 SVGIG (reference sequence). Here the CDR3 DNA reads TGTGCCTGGAACCGGGCAGGGGGAAACACCATATATTTT. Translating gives CAWNRAGGNTIYF. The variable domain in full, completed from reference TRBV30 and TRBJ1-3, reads SQTIHQWPATLVQPVGSPLSLECTVEGTSNPNLYWYRQAAGRGLQLLFYSVGIGQISSEVPQNLSASRPQDRQFILSSKKLLLSDSGFYLCAWNRAGGNTIYFGEGSWLTVV.

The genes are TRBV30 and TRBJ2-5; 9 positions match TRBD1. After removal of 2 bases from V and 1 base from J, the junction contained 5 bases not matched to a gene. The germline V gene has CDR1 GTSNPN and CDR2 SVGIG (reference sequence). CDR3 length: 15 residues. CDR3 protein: CAWSPGQGFQETQYF. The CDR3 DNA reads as TGTGCCTGGAGTCCGGGACAGGGTTTCCAAGAGACCCAGTACTTC.

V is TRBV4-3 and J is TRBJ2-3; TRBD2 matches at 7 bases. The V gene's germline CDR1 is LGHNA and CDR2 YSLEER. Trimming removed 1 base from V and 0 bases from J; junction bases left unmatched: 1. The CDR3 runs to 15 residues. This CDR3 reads CASSQAGGSTDTQYF. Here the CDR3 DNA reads TGCGCCAGCAGCCAAGCGGGGGGTAGCACAGATACGCAGTATTTT.

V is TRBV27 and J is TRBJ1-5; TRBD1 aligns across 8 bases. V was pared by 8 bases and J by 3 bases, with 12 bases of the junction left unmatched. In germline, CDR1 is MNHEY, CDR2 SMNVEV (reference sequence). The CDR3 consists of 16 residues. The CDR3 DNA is TGTGCCAGCGGCCCCACAGGGGGGGGAGCCAATCAGCCCCAGCATTTT. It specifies CASGPTGGGANQPQHF.

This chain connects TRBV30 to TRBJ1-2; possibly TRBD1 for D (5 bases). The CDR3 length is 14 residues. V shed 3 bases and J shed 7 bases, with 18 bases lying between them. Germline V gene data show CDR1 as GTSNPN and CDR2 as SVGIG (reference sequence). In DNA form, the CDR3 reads TGTGCCTGGAGCGCGTTCAGGCAGGGTGGTGGCTACACCTTC. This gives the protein CAWSAFRQGGGYTF.

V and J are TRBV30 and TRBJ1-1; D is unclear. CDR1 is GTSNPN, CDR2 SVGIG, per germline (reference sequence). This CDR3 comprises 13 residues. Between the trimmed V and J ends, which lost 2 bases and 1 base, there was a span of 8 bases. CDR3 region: CAWSPQANTEAFF. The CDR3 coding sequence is TGTGCCTGGAGTCCTCAAGCGAACACTGAAGCTTTCTTT.

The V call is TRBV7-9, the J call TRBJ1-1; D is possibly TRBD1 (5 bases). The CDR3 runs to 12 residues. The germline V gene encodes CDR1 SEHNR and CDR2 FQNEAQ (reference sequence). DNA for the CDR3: TGTTCCGCCCATGGGGCGGACACTGAAGCTTTCTTT. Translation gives CSAHGADTEAFF.

CDR3 nucleotides: TGTGCCAGCAGCCCGCAGGGCGGAGGCACAGATACGCAGTATTTT. It translates to CASSPQGGGTDTQYF. The chain couples TRBV7-2 to TRBJ2-3; D possibly corresponds to TRBD1 (5 bases). Germline lookup yields CDR1 SGHTA and CDR2 FQGNSA. Between the trimmed V and J ends, which lost 5 bases and 1 base, there was a span of 13 bases. The CDR3 runs to 15 residues. The whole variable domain, filled in from reference TRBV7-2 and TRBJ2-3, reads GAGVSQSPSNKVTEKGKDVELRCDPISGHTALYWYRQSLGQGLEFLIYFQGNSAPDKSGLPSDRFSAERTGGSVSTLTIQRTQQEDSAVYLCASSPQGGGTDTQYFGPGTRLTVL.

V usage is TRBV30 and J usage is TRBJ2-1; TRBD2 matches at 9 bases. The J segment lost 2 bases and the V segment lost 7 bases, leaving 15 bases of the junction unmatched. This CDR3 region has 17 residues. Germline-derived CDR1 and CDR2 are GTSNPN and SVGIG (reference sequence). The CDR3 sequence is CASKGAMVAGAYNEQFF. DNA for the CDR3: TGTGCCTCTAAGGGGGCCATGGTAGCGGGGGCCTACAATGAGCAGTTCTTC.

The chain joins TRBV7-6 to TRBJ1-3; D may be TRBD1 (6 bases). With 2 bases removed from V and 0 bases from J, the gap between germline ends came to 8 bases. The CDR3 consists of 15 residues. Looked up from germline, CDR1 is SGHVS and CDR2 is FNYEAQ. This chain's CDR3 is CASSLTGSSGNTIYF. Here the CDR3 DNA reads TGTGCCAGCAGCTTAACAGGGAGCTCTGGAAACACCATATATTTT.

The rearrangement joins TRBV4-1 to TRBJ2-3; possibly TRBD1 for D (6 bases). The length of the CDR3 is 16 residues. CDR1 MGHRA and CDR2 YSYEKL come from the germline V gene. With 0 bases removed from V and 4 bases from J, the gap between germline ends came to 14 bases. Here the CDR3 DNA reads TGCGCCAGCAGCCAAGATCAGGGGCTACGCGCAGATACGCAGTATTTT. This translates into CASSQDQGLRADTQYF.

In nucleotides, the CDR3 is TGTGCCAGCAGCTCCCCGGGACAGGGGTCCTACGAGCAGTACTTC. Its translation is CASSSPGQGSYEQYF. This sequence joins TRBV5-6 and TRBJ2-7, with TRBD1 matching 10 bases. Germline V CDR1 and CDR2: SGHDT, YYEEEE. The CDR3 covers 15 residues. The J segment lost 1 base and the V segment lost 3 bases, leaving 4 bases of the junction unmatched.

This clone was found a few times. The CDR3 is CASRSTSFQTQYF. For the CDR3, the DNA is TGTGCCAGCAGGTCGACTAGCTTCCAGACCCAGTACTTC. This chain connects TRBV7-2 to TRBJ2-5, with 7 bases aligning to TRBD2. Losses at the gene ends were 6 bases for V and 6 bases for J; bases not matched to a gene: 7. The CDR3 spans 13 residues. Germline V gene data show CDR1 as SGHTA and CDR2 as FQGNSA. The full variable domain, completed using reference TRBV7-2 and TRBJ2-5, is GAGVSQSPSNKVTEKGKDVELRCDPISGHTALYWYRQSLGQGLEFLIYFQGNSAPDKSGLPSDRFSAERTGGSVSTLTIQRTQQEDSAVYLCASRSTSFQTQYFGPGTRLLVL.

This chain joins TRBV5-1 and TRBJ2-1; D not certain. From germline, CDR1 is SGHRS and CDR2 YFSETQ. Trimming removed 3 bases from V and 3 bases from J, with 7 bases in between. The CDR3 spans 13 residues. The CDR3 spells CASSSGNYNEQFF. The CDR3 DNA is TGCGCCAGCAGCTCAGGAAACTACAATGAGCAGTTCTTC. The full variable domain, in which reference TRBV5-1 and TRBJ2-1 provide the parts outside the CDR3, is KAGVTQTPRYLIKTRGQQVTLSCSPISGHRSVSWYQQTPGQGLQFLFEYFSETQRNKGNFPGRFSGRQFSNSRSEMNVSTLELGDSALYLCASSSGNYNEQFFGPGTRLTVL.

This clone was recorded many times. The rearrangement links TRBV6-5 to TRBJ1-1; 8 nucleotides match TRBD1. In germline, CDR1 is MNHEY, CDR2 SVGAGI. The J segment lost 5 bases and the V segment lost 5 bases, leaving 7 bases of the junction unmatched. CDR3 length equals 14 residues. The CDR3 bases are TGTGCCAGCAGTAACAGGGGGAGAGGGACTGAAGCTTTCTTT. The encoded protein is CASSNRGRGTEAFF.

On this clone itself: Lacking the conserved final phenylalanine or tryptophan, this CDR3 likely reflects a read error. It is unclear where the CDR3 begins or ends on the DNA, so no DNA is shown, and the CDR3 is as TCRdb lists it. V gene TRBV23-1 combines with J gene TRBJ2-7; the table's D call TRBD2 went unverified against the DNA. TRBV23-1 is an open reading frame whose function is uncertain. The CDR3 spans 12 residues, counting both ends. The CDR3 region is CASSHGLQTKRR.

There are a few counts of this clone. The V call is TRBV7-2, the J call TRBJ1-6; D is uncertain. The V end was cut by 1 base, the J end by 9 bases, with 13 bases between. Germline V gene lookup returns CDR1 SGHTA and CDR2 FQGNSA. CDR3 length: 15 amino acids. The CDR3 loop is CASSLEGTGSSPLHF. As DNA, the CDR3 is TGTGCCAGCAGCTTAGAAGGAACTGGGAGTTCACCCCTCCACTTT. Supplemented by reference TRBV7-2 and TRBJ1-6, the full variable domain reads GAGVSQSPSNKVTEKGKDVELRCDPISGHTALYWYRQSLGQGLEFLIYFQGNSAPDKSGLPSDRFSAERTGGSVSTLTIQRTQQEDSAVYLCASSLEGTGSSPLHFGNGTRLTVT.

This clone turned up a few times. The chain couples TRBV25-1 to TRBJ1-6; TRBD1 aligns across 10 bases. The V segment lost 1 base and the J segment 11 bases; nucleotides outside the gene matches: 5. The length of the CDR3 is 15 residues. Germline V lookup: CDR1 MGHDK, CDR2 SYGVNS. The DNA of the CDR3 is TGTGCCAGCAGTGAATCGTGGGACAGGGGCGCACCCCTCCACTTT. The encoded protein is CASSESWDRGAPLHF.

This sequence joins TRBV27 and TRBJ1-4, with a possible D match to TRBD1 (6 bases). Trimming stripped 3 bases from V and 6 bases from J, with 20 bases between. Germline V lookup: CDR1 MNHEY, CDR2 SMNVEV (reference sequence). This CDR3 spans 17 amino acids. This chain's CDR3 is CASSFQNPRGMDEKLFF. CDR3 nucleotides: TGTGCCAGCAGTTTTCAAAACCCCAGGGGCATGGATGAAAAACTGTTTTTT. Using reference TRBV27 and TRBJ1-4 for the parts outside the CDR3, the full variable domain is EAQVTQNPRYLITVTGKKLTVTCSQNMNHEYMSWYRQDPGLGLRQIYYSMNVEVTDKGDVPEGYKVSRKEKRNFPLILESPSPNQTSLYFCASSFQNPRGMDEKLFFGSGTQLSVL.

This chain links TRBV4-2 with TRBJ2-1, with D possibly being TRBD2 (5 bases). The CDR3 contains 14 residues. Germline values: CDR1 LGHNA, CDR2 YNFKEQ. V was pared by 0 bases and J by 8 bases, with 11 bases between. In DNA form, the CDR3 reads TGTGCCAGCAGCCAAGATAGAAGCGGCTATGAGCAGTTCTTC. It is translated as CASSQDRSGYEQFF.

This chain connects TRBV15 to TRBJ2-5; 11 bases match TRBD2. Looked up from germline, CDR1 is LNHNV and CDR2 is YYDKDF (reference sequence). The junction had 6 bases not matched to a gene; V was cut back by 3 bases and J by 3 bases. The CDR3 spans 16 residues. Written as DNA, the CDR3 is TGTGCCACCAGCAGGTCACTACTAGCGGGGGAAGAGACCCAGTACTTC. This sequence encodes CATSRSLLAGEETQYF.

Written as DNA, the CDR3 is TGTGCCAATTATTCAGTAACCGACAGGGCTGGAAACACCATATATTTT. It is translated as CANYSVTDRAGNTIYF. This sequence joins TRBV19 and TRBJ1-3; 7 bases match TRBD1. Germline CDR1 LNHDA, CDR2 SQIVND (reference sequence). The CDR3 loop spans 16 amino acids. V lost 10 bases to trimming and J lost 2 bases; unmatched junction nucleotides: 14.

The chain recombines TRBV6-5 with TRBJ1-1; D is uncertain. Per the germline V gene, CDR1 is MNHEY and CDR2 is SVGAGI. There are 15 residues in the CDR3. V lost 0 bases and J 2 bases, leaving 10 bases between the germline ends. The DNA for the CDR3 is TGTGCCAGCAGTTACTCAATCTACAGTAACACTGAAGCTTTCTTT. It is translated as CASSYSIYSNTEAFF.

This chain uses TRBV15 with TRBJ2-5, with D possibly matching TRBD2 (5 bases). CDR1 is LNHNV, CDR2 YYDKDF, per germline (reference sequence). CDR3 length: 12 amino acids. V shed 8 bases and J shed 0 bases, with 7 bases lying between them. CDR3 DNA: TGTGCCACCTCGGGAAACCAAGAGACCCAGTACTTC. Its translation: CATSGNQETQYF.

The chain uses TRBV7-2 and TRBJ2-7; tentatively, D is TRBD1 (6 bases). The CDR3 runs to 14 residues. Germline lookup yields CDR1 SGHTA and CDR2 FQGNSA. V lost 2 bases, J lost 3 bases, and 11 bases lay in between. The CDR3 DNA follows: TGTGCCAGCAGCTTACTTCCAGGGGACTACGAGCAGTACTTC. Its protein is CASSLLPGDYEQYF.

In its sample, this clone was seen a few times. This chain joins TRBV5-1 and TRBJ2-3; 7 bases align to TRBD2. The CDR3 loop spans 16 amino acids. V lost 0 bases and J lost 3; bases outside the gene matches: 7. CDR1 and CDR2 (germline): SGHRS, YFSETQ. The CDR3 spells CASSLGSSGATDTQYF. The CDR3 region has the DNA TGCGCCAGCAGCTTGGGATCCAGCGGGGCGACAGATACGCAGTATTTT.